Presented here are 18 T cell receptor beta chains from one specimen sequenced in a study of response to subunit inactivated influenza vaccine. TCRdb itself ran the RT-PCR reads through MiXCR, one entry per CDR3 protein. The sample consists of 500,000 to 600,000 distinct CDR3 sequences, over 9.5% of them appearing once. Sequencing was performed on PBMCs from blood, taken on the day of vaccination. The receptor source for this set is a man between 45 and 60 years old who received an inactivated influenza vaccine.

The chain links TRBV3-1 to TRBJ2-1; D is unclear. CDR1 is LGHDT, CDR2 YNNKEL, per germline (reference sequence). The CDR3 is 13 residues long. The V end was cut by 0 bases, the J end by 10 bases, with 10 bases between. Here the CDR3 reads CASSQDRISEQFF. CDR3 bases: TGTGCCAGCAGCCAAGATCGGATTTCCGAGCAGTTCTTC.

This clonotype came up many times. This CDR3 is CASSYNAPGQGVNTIYF. In DNA, the CDR3 is TGTGCCAGCAGTTATAATGCCCCGGGACAGGGGGTAAACACCATATATTTT. The rearrangement joins TRBV6-5 to TRBJ1-3, with 11 bases fitting TRBD1. The ends lost 3 bases at V and 6 bases at J; junction bases unmatched: 10. The germline gives CDR1 MNHEY, CDR2 SVGAGI. The CDR3 runs to 17 residues.

The table lists this clonotype with many counts. The chain recombines TRBV5-1 with TRBJ2-1, with 8 bases aligning to TRBD2. The ends lost 0 bases at V and 8 bases at J; junction bases unmatched: 16. Per the germline V gene, CDR1 is SGHRS and CDR2 is YFSETQ. This CDR3 contains 18 residues. CDR3 region: CASSLELTGGLISHEQFF. The CDR3 DNA reads as TGCGCCAGCAGCTTGGAATTGACGGGGGGGCTGATTTCCCATGAGCAGTTCTTC. Full variable domain (rest looked up from reference TRBV5-1 and TRBJ2-1): KAGVTQTPRYLIKTRGQQVTLSCSPISGHRSVSWYQQTPGQGLQFLFEYFSETQRNKGNFPGRFSGRQFSNSRSEMNVSTLELGDSALYLCASSLELTGGLISHEQFFGPGTRLTVL.

This clonotype was seen a handful of times. The rearrangement joins TRBV20-1 to TRBJ2-1, with D possibly matching TRBD1 (5 bases). The V gene lost 3 bases and the J gene lost 0 bases, with 15 bases spanning the gap. Germline CDR1 is DFQATT and CDR2 is SNEGSKA (reference sequence). The CDR3 runs to 16 residues. CDR3 protein: CSASLRQGGSYNEQFF. As DNA, the CDR3 is TGCAGTGCTAGCCTCCGGCAGGGTGGCTCCTACAATGAGCAGTTCTTC.

This clonotype has a count of ten or more. The CDR3: CASSSTGGPVYF. The CDR3 DNA reads TGTGCCAGCAGTTCGACAGGGGGTCCAGTGTACTTC. V is TRBV28 and J is TRBJ2-4; 9 bases line up with TRBD1. The germline CDR1 and CDR2 sequences are MDHEN and SYDVKM. Trimming removed 4 bases from V and 15 bases from J; junction bases left unmatched: 7. The CDR3 contains 12 residues.

This clonotype was counted many times. The gene calls are TRBV20-1 and TRBJ2-7, with 10 positions matching TRBD2. In germline, CDR1 is DFQATT, CDR2 SNEGSKA (reference sequence). There are 14 residues in the CDR3. The trim removed 3 bases at V and 4 bases at J, leaving 6 bases unmatched. CDR3: CSARESSGGYEQYF. Here the CDR3 DNA reads TGCAGTGCTAGGGAATCTAGCGGGGGATACGAGCAGTACTTC.

The chain recombines TRBV18 with TRBJ1-1; 7 positions match TRBD1. This CDR3 is 15 amino acids long. With V trimmed by 0 bases and J by 4 bases, 5 bases remained unmatched. In germline, CDR1 is KGHSH, CDR2 LQKENI. The CDR3 bases are TGTGCCAGCTCACCACCGCTAACAGGGGCCACTGAAGCTTTCTTT. It yields the protein CASSPPLTGATEAFF. The whole variable domain, filled in from reference TRBV18 and TRBJ1-1, reads NAGVMQNPRHLVRRRGQEARLRCSPMKGHSHVYWYRQLPEEGLKFMVYLQKENIIDESGMPKERFSAEFPKEGPSILRIQQVVRGDSAAYFCASSPPLTGATEAFFGQGTRLTVV.

This clonotype occurred a few times. The chain joins TRBV2 to TRBJ2-3; 7 nucleotides match TRBD2. V lost 6 bases, J lost 4 bases, and 10 bases stayed unmatched. This CDR3 comprises 15 residues. The germline V gene encodes CDR1 SNHLY and CDR2 FYNNEI. The CDR3 DNA sequence: TGTGCCAGCAGGCCCCCGCGGGAGAGGGCAGATACGCAGTATTTT. This sequence encodes CASRPPRERADTQYF.

This clonotype was found many times. The chain links TRBV12-3 or TRBV12-4 to TRBJ2-3; D might be TRBD2 (6 bases). The V end lost 6 bases, the J end lost 6 bases, and 10 bases lay between the germline ends. The CDR3 runs to 12 residues. CDR3 DNA: TGTGCCAGCAGAGTCGGAGGGGATACGCAGTATTTT. It is translated as CASRVGGDTQYF.

This clonotype was recorded a few times. The rearrangement joins TRBV7-9 to TRBJ2-1; the match to TRBD1 covers 9 bases. The CDR3 covers 17 residues. Trimming cost V 4 bases and J 5 bases; bases outside gene matches: 12. CDR1 SEHNR and CDR2 FQNEAQ come from the germline V gene (reference sequence). The CDR3, as DNA: TGTGCCAGCAGCTATTCCCGTTCGGGACAGGGTGACAATGAGCAGTTCTTC. It translates to CASSYSRSGQGDNEQFF.

The sample holds a few counts of this clonotype. The CDR3 is CASQPQPGQGFRELFF. In DNA form, the CDR3 reads TGTGCCAGTCAGCCTCAGCCGGGACAGGGGTTCAGGGAGCTGTTTTTT. This sequence joins TRBV28 and TRBJ2-2, with 10 bases fitting TRBD1. This CDR3 contains 16 residues. V lost 9 bases, J lost 9 bases, and 16 bases stayed unmatched. The germline gives CDR1 MDHEN, CDR2 SYDVKM.

The chain combines TRBV7-9 with TRBJ2-7; 7 positions agree with TRBD1. Germline lookup yields CDR1 SEHNR and CDR2 FQNEAQ (reference sequence). Losses at the gene ends were 5 bases for V and 7 bases for J; bases not matched to a gene: 17. The CDR3 has 16 amino acids. CDR3 DNA: TGTGCCAGCAGCCACCGACAGGGTTTTTCTCTGTTGGAGCAGTACTTC. Its protein product is CASSHRQGFSLLEQYF.

This clonotype has only a few counts. The chain couples TRBV4-3 to TRBJ2-1; no firm D call. The V gene's germline CDR1 is LGHNA and CDR2 YSLEER. Trimming removed 0 bases at V and 4 bases at J, with 7 bases between. The CDR3 extends over 14 amino acids. The CDR3 spells CASSQDIGYNEQFF. CDR3 in DNA: TGCGCCAGCAGCCAAGATATAGGATACAATGAGCAGTTCTTC.

This rearrangement joins TRBV7-6 to TRBJ1-2; 11 nucleotides agree with TRBD1. J gave up 5 bases and V 5 bases, and 13 bases lay outside the gene matches. CDR3 length: 17 residues. The germline CDR1 and CDR2 sequences are SGHVS and FNYEAQ. CDR3 amino acids: CASSPIIQDRGLYGYTF. The CDR3 DNA is TGTGCCAGCAGCCCCATAATTCAGGACAGGGGGCTTTATGGCTACACCTTC.

There are a few counts of this clonotype. Here the CDR3 reads CASSLYQNTEAFF. The CDR3 DNA reads as TGTGCCAGCAGCTTGTACCAGAACACTGAAGCTTTCTTT. The chain links TRBV5-5 to TRBJ1-1, with D hard to call. The CDR3 runs to 13 residues. The V end was cut by 1 base, the J end by 1 base, with 5 bases between. Germline values: CDR1 SGHKS, CDR2 YYEKEE (reference sequence).

This chain links TRBV19 with TRBJ1-6; TRBD1 might be the D (6 bases). Trimming took 6 bases from V and 7 from J, leaving 16 bases between them. Germline CDR1 is LNHDA and CDR2 is SQIVND (reference sequence). CDR3 length: 15 amino acids. The CDR3 nucleotides read TGTGCCAGTAGCCCAGCCGACAGGTCCAATTCACCCCTCCACTTT. Translating gives CASSPADRSNSPLHF.

The rearrangement joins TRBV6-2 or TRBV6-3 to TRBJ1-1; D unresolved. The CDR3 sequence is 14 residues long. Trimming pared 2 bases from V and 4 bases from J, leaving 11 bases between. Germline CDR1 reads MNHEY; CDR2 reads SVGEGT. The CDR3 DNA reads TGTGCCAGCAGTTACGTGGGTGTTGGCACTGAAGCTTTCTTT. It encodes CASSYVGVGTEAFF.

This clonotype turned up a few times. This chain joins TRBV6-2 or TRBV6-3 and TRBJ2-3; TRBD2 matches 7 bases. The length of the CDR3 is 13 residues. After removal of 2 bases from V and 5 bases from J, the junction contained 1 base not matched to a gene. Per the germline V gene, CDR1 is MNHEY and CDR2 is SVGEGT. The CDR3 DNA sequence: TGTGCCAGCAGTTACGGACTAGGAGATACGCAGTATTTT. Residues: CASSYGLGDTQYF.